A selection of T cell receptor beta chains follows, all from one sample in a study of tumor-infiltrating lymphocytes in primary liver carcinoma. TCRdb passed the multiplex PCR reads through MiXCR, listing each CDR3 protein once. The sample lists approximately 330,000 distinct CDR3 sequences, approximately 65% occurring once. The sample comprised peripheral blood. These receptors came from a man between 35 and 55 years old with primary liver carcinoma and hepatitis B virus infection. Both conserved end residues are part of each CDR3. The D gene is left open where the match is weak. Expanded clones are given a class, and other clones once, few, many or no size at all.

CDR3 DNA | CDR3 protein | J gene | clone size | V gene | D gene
TGTGCCAGCAGCTTAGGAGGGGACATGGGATACAATGAGCACTTCTTC | CASSLGGDMGYNEHFF | TRBJ2-1 | NA | TRBV11-2 | NA
TGTGCCAGCAGTTACGTGTCCTACAGATTCTACGAGCAGTACTTC | CASSYVSYRFYEQYF | TRBJ2-7 | once | TRBV6-6 | NA
TGTGCCAGCAGCTTATTCGGACAGGGTGAAGCTTTCTTT | CASSLFGQGEAFF | TRBJ1-1 | many | TRBV11-2 | TRBD1
TGTGACAGCAGCACCGGATCCACAGATACGCAGTATTTT | CDSSTGSTDTQYF | TRBJ2-3 | NA | TRBV5-4 | NA
TGTGCCACCAGTCCGATAGGGTGGGAGCAGTACTTC | CATSPIGWEQYF | TRBJ2-7 | NA | TRBV24-1 | NA
TGTGCCAGCAGGGCTAGCGGGAGGGCCTCAGATACGCAGTATTTT | CASRASGRASDTQYF | TRBJ2-3 | once | TRBV6-1 | TRBD2
TGTAGCGTCCCCCAAGGACCGGGGCCATATACGCAGTATTTT | CSVPQGPGPYTQYF | TRBJ2-3 | NA | TRBV29-1 | NA
TGCGCCAGCACCCCTTCGGACAGTGGAAACACCATATATTTT | CASTPSDSGNTIYF | TRBJ1-3 | NA | TRBV5-1 | NA
TGTGCCATCAGTAGACATGGGGCGCTGGACACTGAAGCTTTCTTT | CAISRHGALDTEAFF | TRBJ1-1 | NA | TRBV10-3 | NA
TGCGCCAGCAGTCCCAGGGGACAACCGTTTTTT | CASSPRGQPFF | TRBJ1-4 | once | TRBV4-1 | NA
TGTGCCAGCAGTTACATGGTCACCGGGGAGCTGTTTTTT | CASSYMVTGELFF | TRBJ2-2 | many | TRBV6-2/TRBV6-3 | NA
TGTGCCAGCACTCCTCGGAAGGGGGCGCGAGCTGGAAACACCATATATTTT | CASTPRKGARAGNTIYF | TRBJ1-3 | few | TRBV12-3/TRBV12-4 | TRBD1
TGTGCCAGCAGTCCGGACAGGGGGCAGTGGACCAAAAACATCCGGTACTTC | CASSPDRGQWTKNIRYF | TRBJ2-4 | NA | TRBV11-2 | TRBD1
TGTGCCAGCAGTTTGACTCCGGGACTAGCGGGAGATGAGCAGTACTTC | CASSLTPGLAGDEQYF | TRBJ2-7 | many | TRBV6-5 | TRBD2
TGTGTCAGTGCGGGTTTCTCCTACGAGCAGTACTTC | CVSAGFSYEQYF | TRBJ2-7 | NA | TRBV11-2 | NA
TGTGCCAGCAGCTTATCCAGGGACAGAGTGAACACTGAAGCTTTCTTT | CASSLSRDRVNTEAFF | TRBJ1-1 | NA | TRBV11-2 | TRBD1
TGTGCCAGCACTGAAGAGTCTAATGGAGGGAAGCAGTTCTTC | CASTEESNGGKQFF | TRBJ2-1 | few | TRBV6-2/TRBV6-3 | NA
TGTGCCGGCAGTCCCTTACTGAGTCCGGGTAGCTCCTACGAGCAGTACTTC | CAGSPLLSPGSSYEQYF | TRBJ2-7 | NA | TRBV5-6 | NA
TGCAGCGTTGAAATAATGGGGCAGTGGGAGGAGGCCCAGTACTTC | CSVEIMGQWEEAQYF | TRBJ2-5 | NA | TRBV29-1 | NA
TGTGCCAGCTCACCACGTGAGGGGAGCCACGAGACCCAGTACTTC | CASSPREGSHETQYF | TRBJ2-5 | NA | TRBV18 | NA
TGTGCCACCAGTGGTCCGCTAGCGGGAGGGGAAGCTAGCACAGATACTCAGTATTTT | CATSGPLAGGEASTDTQYF | TRBJ2-3 | NA | TRBV24-1 | TRBD2
TGTGCCAGCAGTGAACCGGGACAGGGACTTATGAACACTGAAGCTTTCTTT | CASSEPGQGLMNTEAFF | TRBJ1-1 | many | TRBV12-3/TRBV12-4 | TRBD1
TGCAGCGGGGTCGGTAAGAACACTGAAGCTTTCTTT | CSGVGKNTEAFF | TRBJ1-1 | many | TRBV29-1 | NA
TGTGCTAGCAGCAAGACGGGGGGTAATGAAAAACTGCTTTTT | CASSKTGGNEKLLF | TRBJ1-4 | few | TRBV11-2 | NA
TGTGCCAGCAGCTTAGCGAGACCGAGGAGCAGCAATCAGCCCCAGCATTTT | CASSLARPRSSNQPQHF | TRBJ1-5 | many | TRBV11-1 | NA
TGCGCCAGCAGTGAGTATGGGGCCGGCTACAATGAGCAGTTCTTC | CASSEYGAGYNEQFF | TRBJ2-1 | few | TRBV10-2 | NA
TGTGCCAGCAGTGAGACCAGGCGAAGTGAGCAGTTCTTC | CASSETRRSEQFF | TRBJ2-1 | NA | TRBV6-1 | NA
TGCAGGGTTGGTCCCAGGCTGAACACTGAAGCTTTCTTT | CRVGPRLNTEAFF | TRBJ1-1 | NA | TRBV29-1 | NA
TGCGCCAGCAGTTCGGGACAGACCTACGAGCAGTACTTC | CASSSGQTYEQYF | TRBJ2-7 | many | TRBV10-1 | TRBD1
TGTGCCAGCAGCCAACTCTTCACCCAGTGCTTC | CASSQLFTQCF | TRBJ2-5 | once | TRBV7-9 | NA
TGTGCCAGCAGTTTACAGGATTCCTACGAGCGGTACTTC | CASSLQDSYERYF | TRBJ2-7 | NA | TRBV12-3/TRBV12-4 | NA
TGTGCCAGCATCAACCTATCGAGGGGGTATTACGAGCACTACTTC | CASINLSRGYYEHYF | TRBJ2-7 | NA | TRBV6-5 | NA
TGTGCCAGCAACGATAGACGGAATCGGCGGTCCGTGGAGCTGTTTTTT | CASNDRRNRRSVELFF | TRBJ2-2 | NA | TRBV11-2 | NA
TGTGCCAGCAGCTCCCGAGGTAGGCCACAAGAGACCCAGTACTTC | CASSSRGRPQETQYF | TRBJ2-5 | few | TRBV5-6 | NA
TGCGTCAGCAGCGCCGAGTCCCGTGAGCAGTTCTTC | CVSSAESREQFF | TRBJ2-1 | NA | TRBV4-3 | NA
TGTACCAGCAGCTTAGATAGAGGGAGGACGAACAACGGGGAGCTGTTTTTT | CTSSLDRGRTNNGELFF | TRBJ2-2 | NA | TRBV11-2 | NA
TGTGCCAGCAGGTTAGGACTAGCGAAATATACGCAGTATTTT | CASRLGLAKYTQYF | TRBJ2-3 | NA | TRBV11-1 | TRBD2